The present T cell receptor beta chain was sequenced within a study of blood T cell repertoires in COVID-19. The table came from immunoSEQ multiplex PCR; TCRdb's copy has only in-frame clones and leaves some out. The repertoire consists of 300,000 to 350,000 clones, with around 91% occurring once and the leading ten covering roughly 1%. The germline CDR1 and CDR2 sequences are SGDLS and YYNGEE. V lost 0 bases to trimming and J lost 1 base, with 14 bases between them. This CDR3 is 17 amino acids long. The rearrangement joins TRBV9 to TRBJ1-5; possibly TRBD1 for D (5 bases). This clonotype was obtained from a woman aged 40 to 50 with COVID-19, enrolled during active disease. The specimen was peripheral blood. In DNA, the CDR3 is TGTGCCAGCAGCGTAGGGGGCTTGCGGGACAGCAATCAGCCCCAGCATTTT. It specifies CASSVGGLRDSNQPQHF.